The 25 T cell receptor beta chains presented below share a single source sample, sequenced in a study of blood T cell repertoires in COVID-19. Data came from immunoSEQ multiplex PCR; TCRdb stores just in-frame clones and leaves some out. The sample contains more than 300,000 clones, more than 85% of which appear only once. The sequenced sample consisted of PBMCs or T cells enriched from blood (not recorded which). Every receptor here comes from a woman in her twenties or thirties who had been exposed to COVID-19.

The V gene is TRBV27, the J gene TRBJ1-2; the D is unclear. Germline V CDR1 and CDR2: MNHEY, SMNVEV (reference sequence). V was clipped by 5 bases and J by 5 bases, with 27 bases between them. There are 18 residues in the CDR3. The CDR3 sequence: CASSAGGALPWGGYGYTF. The CDR3 DNA sequence: TGTGCCAGCAGTGCCGGCGGTGCACTTCCCTGGGGAGGGTATGGCTACACCTTC.

This clone came up once. The chain recombines TRBV5-6 with TRBJ2-7, with D uncertain. The ends were cut back, 2 bases at V and 0 bases at J, with 6 bases in the middle. In germline, CDR1 is SGHDT, CDR2 YYEEEE. CDR3 length: 13 amino acids. CDR3 amino acids: CASSFGHSYEQYF. CDR3 nucleotides: TGTGCCAGCAGCTTTGGGCACTCCTACGAGCAGTACTTC.

The chain couples TRBV9 to TRBJ1-5; D remains unclear. V was clipped by 4 bases and J by 1 base, with 9 bases between them. The CDR3 spans 14 residues. The germline CDR1 and CDR2 sequences are SGDLS and YYNGEE. In nucleotides, the CDR3 is TGTGCCAGCAGCATTGACAACAGCAATCAGCCCCAGCATTTT. This codes for CASSIDNSNQPQHF.

The rearrangement joins TRBV9 to TRBJ1-6; D is unresolved. This CDR3 is built from 14 residues. V was pared by 3 bases and J by 7 bases, with 11 bases between. Per germline, CDR1 SGDLS and CDR2 YYNGEE. CDR3 loop: CASSATGINSPLHF. The CDR3, as DNA: TGTGCCAGCAGCGCAACCGGGATAAATTCACCCCTCCACTTT.

The genes are TRBV6-5 and TRBJ2-5; D perhaps matches TRBD2 (7 bases). The CDR3 consists of 14 residues. From germline, CDR1 is MNHEY and CDR2 SVGAGI. V lost 0 bases, J lost 4 bases, and 9 bases lay in between. In DNA, the CDR3 is TGTGCCAGCAGTTACTCGGGGGGGCGAGAGACCCAGTACTTC. Residues: CASSYSGGRETQYF.

This clone has a single count. This chain connects TRBV7-8 to TRBJ1-1; D is ambiguous. The length of the CDR3 is 14 residues. V lost 5 bases to trimming and J lost 5 bases, with 15 bases between them. The germline CDR1 and CDR2 sequences are SGHVS and FQNEAQ. DNA for the CDR3: TGTGCCAGCAGCCAATTTTCGGGTAGGACTGAAGCTTTCTTT. The encoded protein is CASSQFSGRTEAFF.

This chain uses TRBV7-4 with TRBJ1-1, with TRBD1 as a possible D gene (6 bases). The V and J ends lost 7 bases and 1 base respectively, with 16 bases between them. The V gene's germline CDR1 is SGHVT and CDR2 SQSDAQ. The length of the CDR3 is 15 residues. This CDR3 reads CASNTGQTKNTEAFF. As DNA, the CDR3 is TGTGCCAGCAACACAGGACAGACCAAGAACACTGAAGCTTTCTTT.

The chain is built from TRBV6-5 and TRBJ2-1; 7 bases fit TRBD2. CDR1 and CDR2 from the germline V gene are MNHEY and SVGAGI. The CDR3 consists of 15 residues. V lost 5 bases to trimming and J lost 2 bases; unmatched junction nucleotides: 6. The CDR3 sequence: CASSRAGDAYNEQFF. In DNA form, the CDR3 reads TGTGCCAGCAGTCGGGCGGGGGACGCCTACAATGAGCAGTTCTTC.

The gene calls are TRBV5-1 and TRBJ2-5; TRBD2 aligns across 11 bases. The CDR3 is 17 residues long. Germline V lookup: CDR1 SGHRS, CDR2 YFSETQ. The V gene end was trimmed by 4 bases and the J gene end by 0 bases; junction bases not matched to a gene: 8. CDR3 nucleotides: TGCGCCAGCAGCATGTCTAGCGGGGGGCTCCACCAAGAGACCCAGTACTTC. This codes for CASSMSSGGLHQETQYF.

V gene TRBV28 combines with J gene TRBJ1-3; 9 bases map to TRBD1. Germline CDR1 is MDHEN and CDR2 is SYDVKM. The CDR3 extends over 15 amino acids. V lost 2 bases and J lost 8; bases outside the gene matches: 7. CDR3 in amino acids: CASSLRTGTGYTIYF. CDR3 in DNA: TGTGCCAGCAGTTTACGGACAGGGACAGGGTACACCATATATTTT.

J is TRBJ2-5 and V is TRBV7-6, with D perhaps matching TRBD1 (6 bases). The CDR3 loop spans 14 amino acids. Between the trimmed V and J ends, which lost 0 bases and 9 bases, there was a span of 14 bases. CDR1 and CDR2 (germline): SGHVS, FNYEAQ. DNA for the CDR3: TGTGCCAGCAGCTTAGCCAACAGGGAAGGGGCCCAGTACTTC. It specifies CASSLANREGAQYF.

This clone was counted a single time. The chain joins TRBV14 to TRBJ1-2, with a weak D call TRBD1 (5 bases). This CDR3 is 14 amino acids long. V dropped 1 base and J dropped 4 bases, with 10 bases sitting between them. Germline CDR1 is SGHDN and CDR2 is FVKESK. The CDR3 spells CASSQVPGGYGYTF. The CDR3 nucleotides are TGTGCCAGCAGCCAAGTCCCGGGGGGCTATGGCTACACCTTC. The whole variable domain, filled in from reference TRBV14 and TRBJ1-2, reads EAGVTQFPSHSVIEKGQTVTLRCDPISGHDNLYWYRRVMGKEIKFLLHFVKESKQDESGMPNNRFLAERTGGTYSTLKVQPAELEDSGVYFCASSQVPGGYGYTFGSGTRLTVV.

The J gene is TRBJ1-2, the V gene TRBV27; no definite D call. The length of the CDR3 is 15 residues. V dropped 0 bases and J dropped 4 bases, with 12 bases sitting between them. The germline V gene has CDR1 MNHEY and CDR2 SMNVEV (reference sequence). The CDR3 loop reads CASSLSSGSTYGYTF. For the CDR3, the DNA is TGTGCCAGCAGTTTATCGTCAGGTAGTACCTATGGCTACACCTTC.

The rearrangement links TRBV15 to TRBJ2-7, with 12 bases matching TRBD1. From germline, CDR1 is LNHNV and CDR2 YYDKDF (reference sequence). The junction had 3 bases not matched to a gene; V was cut back by 3 bases and J by 0 bases. The CDR3 extends over 16 amino acids. CDR3 coding DNA: TGTGCCACCAGCAGGGGACAGGGGGCCGGCTCCTACGAGCAGTACTTC. The encoded protein is CATSRGQGAGSYEQYF.

This rearrangement joins TRBV6-1 to TRBJ2-5; 7 nucleotides align to TRBD2. Looked up from germline, CDR1 is MNHNS and CDR2 is SASEGT. This CDR3 contains 15 residues. Germline trimming cut 1 base from V and 4 bases from J; bases unmatched to any gene: 6. This CDR3 reads CASSEGIGGRETQYF. For the CDR3, the DNA is TGTGCCAGCAGTGAAGGCATCGGGGGGAGAGAGACCCAGTACTTC.

Only a few counts were recorded for this clone. CDR3 DNA sequence: TGCGCCAGCAGCCTCCTAGGGGGCTACAATGAGCAGTTCTTC. Translation gives CASSLLGGYNEQFF. The chain couples TRBV4-1 to TRBJ2-1; weak D call: TRBD1 (6 bases). CDR3 size: 14 residues. CDR1 and CDR2 from the germline V gene are MGHRA and YSYEKL. Trimming stripped 4 bases from V and 3 bases from J, with 10 bases between.

This clone was observed a handful of times. V and J are TRBV12-3 or TRBV12-4 and TRBJ1-2; D not certain. Deletions cut 4 bases from V and 10 bases from J, with 16 bases between. The CDR3 consists of 13 residues. This CDR3 reads CASSSAGVRDYTF. The CDR3 bases are TGTGCCAGCAGTTCCGCGGGAGTGAGAGACTACACCTTC.

This rearrangement joins TRBV7-9 to TRBJ2-1; 10 bases match TRBD2. This CDR3 region has 15 residues. Germline V CDR1 and CDR2: SEHNR, FQNEAQ (reference sequence). J lost 10 bases, V lost 7 bases, and 13 bases had no gene match. The CDR3 is CASTRSGGALGEQFF. CDR3 nucleotides: TGTGCCAGCACCCGAAGCGGGGGGGCACTCGGGGAGCAGTTCTTC.

The genes are TRBV29-1 and TRBJ2-2, with D maybe TRBD2 (5 bases). V lost 4 bases, J lost 8 bases, and 11 bases lay in between. The CDR3 totals 12 residues. The V gene's germline CDR1 is SQVTM and CDR2 ANQGSEA. CDR3 nucleotide sequence: TGCAGCGTTGGAAGCGGCGCAGGGGAGCTGTTTTTT. Translating gives CSVGSGAGELFF.

This clone turned up a few times. The chain uses TRBV15 and TRBJ1-3, with 8 bases aligning to TRBD1. Germline-derived CDR1 and CDR2 are LNHNV and YYDKDF (reference sequence). The CDR3 is made up of 16 amino acids. J gave up 4 bases and V 0 bases, and 5 bases lay outside the gene matches. The chain's CDR3 is CATSRDPTGAGNTIYF. The CDR3 DNA follows: TGTGCCACCAGCAGAGACCCGACAGGGGCAGGAAACACCATATATTTT. Supplemented by reference TRBV15 and TRBJ1-3, the full variable domain reads DAMVIQNPRYQVTQFGKPVTLSCSQTLNHNVMYWYQQKSSQAPKLLFHYYDKDFNNEADTPDNFQSRRPNTSFCFLDIRSPGLGDTAMYLCATSRDPTGAGNTIYFGEGSWLTVV.

The chain has TRBV19 and TRBJ1-2; 8 positions agree with TRBD1. The CDR3 contains 15 residues. V dropped 6 bases and J dropped 0; count of bases not matched to a gene: 6. Germline CDR1 is LNHDA and CDR2 is SQIVND (reference sequence). This CDR3 is CASRQGDSSNYGYTF. DNA for the CDR3: TGTGCCAGTAGACAGGGGGACAGCTCTAACTATGGCTACACCTTC.

The chain employs TRBV5-4 and TRBJ1-2, with TRBD1 matching over 10 bases. Germline V gene sequence: CDR1 SGHNT, CDR2 YYREEE (reference sequence). The CDR3 consists of 15 residues. V lost 4 bases and J lost 4; bases outside the gene matches: 7. CDR3 bases: TGTGCCAGCAGCCATGCCGGGACAGGGGTCTATGGCTACACCTTC. Protein sequence: CASSHAGTGVYGYTF.

J is TRBJ1-2 and V is TRBV24-1, with TRBD1 matching over 7 bases. CDR1 is KGHDR and CDR2 is SFDVKD in the germline V gene. There are 14 residues in the CDR3. The junction had 4 bases not matched to a gene; V was cut back by 1 base and J by 6 bases. The CDR3 nucleotides are TGTGCCACCAGTGATTTTAGGGGGCAGGATGGCTACACCTTC. It specifies CATSDFRGQDGYTF.

V is TRBV2 and J is TRBJ1-2, with 7 bases fitting TRBD1. Germline assignment: CDR1 SNHLY and CDR2 FYNNEI. This CDR3 is built from 12 residues. Trimming cost V 5 bases and J 8 bases; bases outside gene matches: 5. The CDR3 DNA reads as TGTGCCAGCAGTACGACAGGGAGAGGCTACACCTTC. It specifies CASSTTGRGYTF.

The chain is built from TRBV2 and TRBJ2-1; possible D gene TRBD1, 5 bases. Trimming shortened V by 7 bases and J by 7 bases, and 11 bases separated the two germline ends. This CDR3 is built from 12 residues. Germline assignment: CDR1 SNHLY and CDR2 FYNNEI. For the CDR3, the DNA is TGTGCCAGCAAGGGGCAGTGGAATGAGCAGTTCTTC. Its translation is CASKGQWNEQFF.